This T cell receptor beta chain was recorded in a study of blood T cell repertoires in COVID-19. At the level of the study: Nucleic acid was either cDNA or gDNA, and it came from T cells, B-cell-depleted T cells, or PBMCs.

Profiling relied on immunoSEQ multiplex PCR, and the TCRdb table lists in-frame clones only, not all of them. The data hold 210,000 or so clones, with approximately 79% observed a single time. The source of this sequence is a human donor in a cohort sampled during active COVID-19. Sequenced material: peripheral blood.

CDR3 DNA: TGCGCCAGCAGCCAAGGACAGGGTTACTACGAGCAGTACTTC. Translating gives CASSQGQGYYEQYF. The rearrangement uses TRBV4-1 and TRBJ2-7, with 7 bases lining up with TRBD1. With V trimmed by 1 base and J by 3 bases, 3 bases remained unmatched. Germline V gene data show CDR1 as MGHRA and CDR2 as YSYEKL. CDR3 size: 14 residues.